This TCR beta chain derives from a study of beta chain features in type 1 diabetes (dated by TCRdb to the late 2010s). About the investigation overall: No differences in mean age, gender distribution, total cell number or subset yield were found between patients and healthy donors. A total of around 100 million sorted cells were examined across all samples, and RNA yield correlated strongly with the number of cells per subset. The study compared the TCRB repertoires of sorted circulating CD4+ T cell subsets in recently diagnosed type 1 diabetes patients with those in matched healthy donors. Regulatory and stem cell-like memory subsets were isolated from only 8 patients and roughly 8 healthy donors, whereas naive and central memory subsets came from all 28 donors. Overall results and qualifications from the work: PCR might favor shorter templates, but patient and control samples were amplified and corrected together, so any skew would affect both groups equally. Naive, central memory and regulatory TCRB repertoires appeared to be more similar among patients than among healthy donors. Only small numbers of individuals were included in the HLA sub-analyses, which left unresolved whether HLA type had any influence on TCRB rearrangement. Because cDNA rather than genomic DNA was sequenced, highly expressing activated cells could have been over-represented, although no difference in activation and CD3 levels was found between groups. In all four CD4+ subsets, TCRB CDR3 length was moderately but significantly shorter in type 1 diabetes patients. At VDJ recombination sites, patients with type 1 diabetes made fewer insertions and deleted more nucleotides, a pattern implying thymic rearrangement abnormalities.

Each donor gave one peripheral blood draw, averaging approximately 120 mL, which was collected into heparinised tubes. A BD FACSAria II and a panel including CD45RO, CCR7, CD25, CD127, CD95 and CD27 were used to sort naive, central memory, regulatory and stem cell-like memory CD4+ T cells. All sorted populations exceeded 95% purity. PBMCs were isolated right away by Lymphoprep density gradient centrifugation and were stained directly, without culture. So that batch effects would be minimized, each experiment stained and sorted samples in pairs, pairing one healthy donor with one patient. As to this clone: The antigen it recognizes is unknown. The junction and the germline gene differ at one end; a read error may be behind it.

The High Capacity cDNA Reverse Transcription Kit was used to reverse transcribe all of the isolated RNA, meaning that expressed TCRB transcripts were what got sequenced. Naive, central memory and regulatory T cell samples underwent deep immunoSEQ sequencing, averaging around 3.6 million total reads per sample. After sorted cells were lysed in RLT buffer, RNA was extracted with DNase-treated RNeasy Micro or Mini kits, with the choice depending on cell number. Each cell subset was processed separately to prevent cross-contamination, with patient and healthy donor samples processed together. Using the immunoSEQ multiplex PCR, TCRB sequences were amplified from cDNA into 87-bp fragments spanning the CDR3 region. Sequencing of the amplicons was done on the Illumina HiSeq platform. The paper's processing steps were these. PCR bias was computationally corrected using synthetic template baselines, reads within Hamming distance 2 were collapsed, and singletons that could not be merged were discarded. Reads were aligned to IMGT to assign V, D and J genes, CDR3 length, and insertions or deletions at six rearrangement sites. Within each subset, clonotype counts were normalized to sorted cell number, and only after that were true diversity and Gini coefficients computed with the tcR R package. Repertoire sharing was quantified using the overlap coefficient calculated on TCRB nucleotide sequences. As a proxy for the pre-selection repertoire, out-of-frame TCRB sequences from naive cells were analyzed. Not all clones reach the TCRdb copy of this immuneACCESS table, which keeps in-frame sequences only. Checked studies attribute under half of the gap to unresolved V genes and leave the rest unexplained. That table gives V, J and clone size, and the DNA gave D and trimming. This sample comprises 250,000 to 300,000 clones, over 11% of them detected only once. More than 0.015% of the sample belongs to the ten largest clones.

CDR1 and CDR2 are drawn from the germline V gene: SGHRS, YFSETQ. The CDR3 sequence holds 13 residues, the cysteine and phenylalanine included. Solely the CDR3 DNA is kept, with 39 bases framed from the first base. What was sequenced was naive CD4+ T cells from blood. According to the study, the label for this sample's cell subset or site signals: true naive CD4+ T cells. This chain joins TRBV5-1 to TRBJ1-2; TRBD1 is a weak D gene call, 5 bases matching. The origin of this receptor is a man between 25 and 39 years old with type 1 diabetes. The DNA sequence is given as TGCGCCAGCAGTTTGGACACAAACTATGGCTACACCTTC. Translated, this gives CASSLDTNYGYTF.